Below, one T cell receptor (beta chain) is given with its context. Tagging with unique molecular identifiers was a feature of the TCR beta cDNA libraries. TCRdb passed the PCR reads through MiXCR, listing each CDR3 protein once. Among 650,000 to 850,000 distinct CDR3 sequences listed, roughly 50% were seen once. This specimen comes from a study of post-analysis software for immune sequencing data. The material sequenced was blood. The TCR sequence derives from a girl between 5 and 17 years old with multiple sclerosis.

The CDR3: CASSGQGIETQYF. In nucleotides, the CDR3 is TGTGCCAGCAGTGGCCAGGGTATAGAGACCCAGTACTTC. This chain uses TRBV28 with TRBJ2-5; D is perhaps TRBD1 (5 bases). Trimming took 5 bases from V and 4 from J, leaving 11 bases between them. The CDR3 is made up of 13 amino acids. Germline V CDR1 and CDR2: MDHEN, SYDVKM.